Following are 13 T cell receptor beta chains from one sample sequenced in a study of blood T cell repertoires in COVID-19 (dated by TCRdb to the early 2020s). The library was prepared using the immunoSEQ multiplex PCR assay. TCRdb holds this immuneACCESS table with in-frame rearrangements only. Some clones are missing; in checked studies, unresolved V genes explain under half, and the rest has no known cause. Here the sample has approximately 190,000 clones; around 86% occur a single time. The leading ten clones occupy roughly 6.1% of the sample. Sequenced sample: peripheral blood. The source of these receptors is a woman in her 40s with acute or convalescent COVID-19.

This clone was recorded only once. The chain recombines TRBV10-3 with TRBJ2-5; D unresolved. Germline V gene sequence: CDR1 ENHRY, CDR2 SYGVKD. The CDR3 is made up of 14 amino acids. Deletions cut 5 bases from V and 1 base from J, with 11 bases between. The CDR3 protein is CAISSITTQETQYF. In DNA, the CDR3 is TGTGCCATCAGTTCAATTACTACCCAAGAGACCCAGTACTTC.

The CDR3 DNA follows: TGTGCCAGCAGCCAAGGTGAGAGCTCCTACAATGAGCAGTTCTTC. Its protein is CASSQGESSYNEQFF. The V call is TRBV14, the J call TRBJ2-1, with D unclear. The V gene's germline CDR1 is SGHDN and CDR2 FVKESK. This CDR3 comprises 15 residues. The V end lost 1 base, the J end lost 0 bases, and 7 bases lay between the germline ends.

V gene TRBV5-6 combines with J gene TRBJ1-2; D gene uncertain. The CDR3 length is 12 residues. Germline CDR1 reads SGHDT; CDR2 reads YYEEEE. V shed 7 bases and J shed 7 bases, with 14 bases lying between them. This chain's CDR3 is CASHRGGIGYTF. CDR3 DNA: TGTGCCAGCCACCGGGGTGGAATTGGCTACACCTTC.

The chain joins TRBV4-2 to TRBJ1-1; 7 bases fit TRBD1. The CDR3 extends over 16 amino acids. V dropped 0 bases and J dropped 0; count of bases not matched to a gene: 4. CDR1 is LGHNA, CDR2 YNFKEQ, per germline. CDR3 region: CASSQDLGTVNTEAFF. As DNA, the CDR3 is TGTGCCAGCAGCCAAGACCTTGGGACAGTGAACACTGAAGCTTTCTTT.

The J gene is TRBJ1-3, the V gene TRBV27, with a tentative D call TRBD1 (5 bases). Germline V lookup: CDR1 MNHEY, CDR2 SMNVEV (reference sequence). The length of the CDR3 is 15 residues. Trimming left V 5 bases short and J 1 base short, with 12 bases between. The CDR3 nucleotides read TGTGCCAGCAGTCCGTCGGAGGGGTCTGGAAACACCATATATTTT. Protein product: CASSPSEGSGNTIYF.

This clone has a handful of counts. This sequence joins TRBV5-5 and TRBJ1-6; D ambiguous. The V gene lost 0 bases and the J gene lost 9 bases, with 13 bases spanning the gap. This CDR3 comprises 15 residues. CDR1 and CDR2 from the germline V gene are SGHKS and YYEKEE (reference sequence). DNA for the CDR3: TGTGCCAGCAGCTTGGGTCAACAGCGGGGTTCACCCCTCCACTTT. Translated, it gives CASSLGQQRGSPLHF.

This clone was picked up one time. The chain carries TRBV30 and TRBJ2-1; D unclear. CDR1 and CDR2 from the germline V gene are GTSNPN and SVGIG (reference sequence). Trimming stripped 0 bases from V and 0 bases from J, with 6 bases between. This CDR3 comprises 14 residues. The CDR3 region has the DNA TGTGCCTGGAGTGTGATGAGCTCCTACAATGAGCAGTTCTTC. Translated: CAWSVMSSYNEQFF.

V and J are TRBV7-9 and TRBJ1-6; D not certain. Trimming stripped 3 bases from V and 0 bases from J, with 12 bases between. The CDR3 runs 17 residues. Germline CDR1 reads SEHNR; CDR2 reads FQNEAQ (reference sequence). Here the CDR3 reads CASSLSAGSSYNSPLHF. CDR3 coding DNA: TGTGCCAGCAGCTTGTCGGCAGGCAGCTCCTATAATTCACCCCTCCACTTT.

The chain carries TRBV18 and TRBJ2-1; unclear D gene. V was pared by 3 bases and J by 6 bases, with 24 bases between. CDR1 is KGHSH, CDR2 LQKENI, per germline. CDR3 size: 18 residues. For the CDR3, the DNA is TGTGCCAGCTCACCCAGCGAGACCGTTCCCACCGTCGGCAATGAGCAGTTCTTC. As protein: CASSPSETVPTVGNEQFF.

This chain joins TRBV27 and TRBJ2-5, with 8 bases that match TRBD1. The trim removed 6 bases at V and 5 bases at J, leaving 5 bases unmatched. CDR1 MNHEY and CDR2 SMNVEV come from the germline V gene (reference sequence). CDR3 length: 13 amino acids. Here the CDR3 DNA reads TGTGCCAGCAGGACAGGGGAGGTGGAGACCCAGTACTTC. It specifies CASRTGEVETQYF.

The chain employs TRBV18 and TRBJ2-5; TRBD1 is a possible D gene (6 bases). Trimming left V 6 bases short and J 2 bases short, with 22 bases between. The germline gives CDR1 KGHSH, CDR2 LQKENI. CDR3 length: 17 amino acids. The CDR3, as DNA: TGTGCCAGCTCCGCACAACAACAGGGCCCGGGGCAAGAGACCCAGTACTTC. Protein product: CASSAQQQGPGQETQYF.

The chain recombines TRBV7-9 with TRBJ2-7, with 8 bases matching TRBD2. This CDR3 has 15 residues. Unmatched junction bases numbered 8, after V lost 5 bases and J lost 2 bases. The germline V gene has CDR1 SEHNR and CDR2 FQNEAQ (reference sequence). Here the CDR3 reads CASSLYGGATYEQYF. The CDR3 DNA is TGTGCCAGCAGCCTCTACGGGGGGGCAACCTACGAGCAGTACTTC.

The V and J genes are TRBV7-6 and TRBJ2-2; 7 bases line up with TRBD2. Germline CDR1 SGHVS, CDR2 FNYEAQ. This CDR3 region has 15 residues. Germline trimming cut 1 base from V and 6 bases from J; bases unmatched to any gene: 5. In nucleotides, the CDR3 is TGTGCCAGCAGCTTAGATGTTGGGGGGGCCGGGGAGCTGTTTTTT. It encodes CASSLDVGGAGELFF.